This TCR beta chain was obtained from a study of shared clonotypes between healthy human individuals. The overall study: A couple of women and a few men aged 18 to 49 served as donors. Points from the study as a whole: For naive CD4 cells, approximately 5% of clonotypes were shared across a few donors. It was the non-shared clonotypes that had lower generation probabilities than clonotypes shared by all four donors.

Here immunoSEQ multiplex PCR was the method, and the copy in TCRdb shows in-frame clones only, minus some. The table lists 500,000 to 550,000 clones, around 96% of them singletons. In this sample, this clone turned up once. Its antigen is unidentified. Splitting the CD4+ cells yielded a CD45RA+ naive subset and a CD45RA-negative memory subset. Germline CDR1 reads MNHNS; CDR2 reads SASEGT. With V trimmed by 6 bases and J by 3 bases, 4 bases remained unmatched. This CDR3 is built from 13 residues. This chain joins TRBV6-1 and TRBJ1-1; 7 bases map to TRBD1. The sequence derives from a woman aged 25 to 39 in good health. Sequencing was carried out using naive CD4+ T cells sorted from blood. Documented subset: CD45RA+ positively selected. CDR3 region: CASRAGGYTEAFF. The CDR3 DNA sequence: TGTGCCAGCAGGGCAGGGGGATACACTGAAGCTTTCTTT.